The clone carrying this TCR beta chain was counted a few times. This record belongs to a study of blood T cell repertoires in COVID-19. About the research overall: Italy, Spain and the United States were the sources of the convalescent and acute COVID-19 samples. T cells, B-cell-depleted T cells, or PBMCs supplied cDNA or gDNA.

The authors' processing: Reference gene primer amplification yielded estimated nucleated cell counts. Sequenced by immunoSEQ multiplex PCR; TCRdb stores in-frame clones only, minus some. V, J and clone size reflect that table, while D and trimming were determined from the DNA. The sample yields some 120,000 clones, around 74% seen once. The CDR3 loop spans 14 amino acids. V was shortened by 3 bases and J by 9 bases, with 12 bases between the two germline ends. Germline V gene lookup returns CDR1 LGHDT and CDR2 YNNKEL (reference sequence). This clonotype was obtained from a man between 60 and 75 years old with acute or convalescent COVID-19. This sequence joins TRBV3-1 (or the pseudogene TRBV3-2) and TRBJ1-6; tentative D call: TRBD1 (6 bases). Sequences were obtained from peripheral blood. The chain's CDR3 is CASSHRGSGSPLHF. CDR3 nucleotide sequence: TGTGCCAGCAGCCACAGGGGATCGGGTTCACCCCTCCACTTT.